The source of this T cell receptor (beta chain) is a study of blood T cell repertoires in COVID-19. The sample holds one count of this clone. Per the study methods: It was from reference gene primer amplification that nucleated cell counts were estimated. TCRdb's table, derived via immunoSEQ multiplex PCR, lists solely in-frame clones and lacks some. The DNA was the basis for D and trimming; V, J and clone size are from that table. Of about 250,000 clones listed, approximately 85% are singletons. The sample taken for sequencing was peripheral blood. This TCR was recovered from a man aged 50 or older with active or convalescent COVID-19.

The CDR3 here is CASSLGGAGGWETQYF. The DNA for the CDR3 is TGTGCCAGCAGTTTGGGAGGAGCGGGAGGGTGGGAGACCCAGTACTTC. The V and J genes are TRBV28 and TRBJ2-5, with 10 bases matching TRBD2. From germline, CDR1 is MDHEN and CDR2 SYDVKM. This CDR3 is built from 16 residues. Trimming cost V 3 bases and J 5 bases; bases outside gene matches: 9.